These 23 T cell receptor beta chains originate from one sample sequenced in a study of blood T cell repertoires in COVID-19. TCRdb keeps only in-frame clones here, not all; method: immunoSEQ multiplex PCR. This sample carries fewer than 80,000 clones, 70% to 90% of them seen once, and the ten largest clones take about 6.5%. Sequenced material: peripheral blood. All receptors derive from an elderly man with COVID-19, enrolled during active disease.

The CDR3 here is CASSLGGAKTSYNEQFF. In DNA form, the CDR3 reads TGCGCCAGCAGCCTAGGTGGGGCAAAAACCTCCTACAATGAGCAGTTCTTC. V gene TRBV5-1 combines with J gene TRBJ2-1; the D gene is possibly TRBD1 (5 bases). This CDR3 is 17 amino acids long. CDR1 is SGHRS, CDR2 YFSETQ, per germline. V lost 4 bases to trimming and J lost 0 bases, with 17 bases between them. Complete variable domain (other parts from reference TRBV5-1 and TRBJ2-1): KAGVTQTPRYLIKTRGQQVTLSCSPISGHRSVSWYQQTPGQGLQFLFEYFSETQRNKGNFPGRFSGRQFSNSRSEMNVSTLELGDSALYLCASSLGGAKTSYNEQFFGPGTRLTVL.

The gene calls are TRBV5-1 and TRBJ1-1, with no clear D. The germline V and J ends were trimmed by 2 bases and 1 base, with 9 bases remaining between them. Germline CDR1 SGHRS, CDR2 YFSETQ. The CDR3 spans 14 residues. This CDR3 reads CASSLNPGNTEAFF. The DNA for the CDR3 is TGCGCCAGCAGCTTAAACCCGGGGAACACTGAAGCTTTCTTT.

The rearrangement uses TRBV5-1 and TRBJ1-3; D may be TRBD1 (6 bases). Germline V gene data show CDR1 as SGHRS and CDR2 as YFSETQ. CDR3 length: 15 amino acids. Between the trimmed V and J ends, which lost 4 bases and 0 bases, there was a span of 11 bases. The DNA for the CDR3 is TGCGCCAGCAGCCCACAGGGTACCTCTGGAAACACCATATATTTT. It translates to CASSPQGTSGNTIYF. Filled out from reference TRBV5-1 and TRBJ1-3, the complete variable domain reads KAGVTQTPRYLIKTRGQQVTLSCSPISGHRSVSWYQQTPGQGLQFLFEYFSETQRNKGNFPGRFSGRQFSNSRSEMNVSTLELGDSALYLCASSPQGTSGNTIYFGEGSWLTVV.

V is TRBV6-5 and J is TRBJ1-2, with TRBD1 matching 7 bases. Germline CDR1 reads MNHEY; CDR2 reads SVGAGI. This CDR3 contains 15 residues. The junction had 5 bases not matched to a gene; V was cut back by 0 bases and J by 4 bases. The DNA of the CDR3 is TGTGCCAGCAGTTACTCAGGGGGCGCAGGCTATGGCTACACCTTC. Encoded protein: CASSYSGGAGYGYTF.

The rearrangement uses TRBV2 and TRBJ1-2; D gene ambiguous. Germline values: CDR1 SNHLY, CDR2 FYNNEI. The V end was cut by 7 bases, the J end by 2 bases, with 11 bases between. The CDR3 totals 13 residues. The CDR3 here is CASIPERNYGYTF. The CDR3 DNA reads as TGTGCCAGCATCCCTGAGCGAAACTATGGCTACACCTTC.

V gene TRBV6-5 combines with J gene TRBJ1-1; D perhaps matches TRBD1 (6 bases). V was clipped by 6 bases and J by 7 bases, with 15 bases between them. Germline CDR1 and CDR2: MNHEY and SVGAGI. CDR3 size: 13 residues. The CDR3 bases are TGTGCCAGCAGGATTTTTCTGGACAGTGAAGCTTTCTTT. Encoded protein: CASRIFLDSEAFF.

The V call is TRBV6-2 or TRBV6-3, the J call TRBJ2-1; 11 nucleotides agree with TRBD2. The V gene end was trimmed by 0 bases and the J gene end by 4 bases; junction bases not matched to a gene: 5. This CDR3 region has 17 residues. Germline loops: CDR1 MNHEY, CDR2 SVGEGT. CDR3: CASSYSSSGGTYNEQFF. CDR3 nucleotide sequence: TGTGCCAGCAGTTACTCTTCTAGCGGGGGGACTTACAATGAGCAGTTCTTC.

This clone has just one count. The V gene is TRBV4-2, the J gene TRBJ1-2, with TRBD1 identical over 10 bases. V shed 0 bases, J shed 4 bases, and the junction held 5 bases outside the gene matches. CDR3 size: 16 residues. The germline CDR1 and CDR2 sequences are LGHNA and YNFKEQ. CDR3 amino acids: CASSQDPTGGPYGYTF. The CDR3 nucleotides read TGTGCCAGCAGCCAAGATCCGACAGGGGGCCCCTATGGCTACACCTTC.

CDR3 in DNA: TGTGCCAGCAGCGCGGGGGGTGCCCGGACTGGAAACACCATATATTTT. It specifies CASSAGGARTGNTIYF. The chain has TRBV7-2 and TRBJ1-3; possibly TRBD1 for D (5 bases). The V end was cut by 5 bases, the J end by 2 bases, with 16 bases between. This CDR3 is 16 amino acids long. Germline values: CDR1 SGHTA, CDR2 FQGNSA. Based on the CDR3 plus reference TRBV7-2 and TRBJ1-3, the full variable domain is GAGVSQSPSNKVTEKGKDVELRCDPISGHTALYWYRQSLGQGLEFLIYFQGNSAPDKSGLPSDRFSAERTGGSVSTLTIQRTQQEDSAVYLCASSAGGARTGNTIYFGEGSWLTVV.

This chain connects TRBV19 to TRBJ1-5, with TRBD1 identical over 9 bases. V was pared by 8 bases and J by 1 base, with 6 bases of the junction left unmatched. The germline CDR1 and CDR2 sequences are LNHDA and SQIVND (reference sequence). This CDR3 region has 15 residues. The CDR3 coding sequence is TGTGCCAGTCAAGGGGACAGGGCGAGCAATCAGCCCCAGCATTTT. Its translation is CASQGDRASNQPQHF.

The chain recombines TRBV4-1 with TRBJ1-6; no firm D call. Between the trimmed V and J ends, which lost 2 bases and 10 bases, there was a span of 9 bases. This CDR3 comprises 13 residues. Germline CDR1 MGHRA, CDR2 YSYEKL. The CDR3 DNA is TGCGCCAGCAGCCAAAGAAGGGAGTCACCCCTCCACTTT. Translating it yields CASSQRRESPLHF.

The rearrangement links TRBV6-5 to TRBJ1-5, with TRBD1 identical over 8 bases. Germline V lookup: CDR1 MNHEY, CDR2 SVGAGI. The J segment lost 9 bases and the V segment lost 5 bases, leaving 6 bases of the junction unmatched. This CDR3 contains 13 residues. CDR3 residues: CASSTGGSRPQHF. The DNA of the CDR3 is TGTGCCAGCAGTACAGGGGGTAGTAGGCCCCAGCATTTT.

This clone was recorded once. Here the CDR3 DNA reads TGTGCCAGCAGCCTGACTCCTAGCACAGATACGCAGTATTTT. Translation: CASSLTPSTDTQYF. J is TRBJ2-3 and V is TRBV3-1 (or the pseudogene TRBV3-2); unclear D gene. V dropped 4 bases and J dropped 0 bases, with 8 bases sitting between them. Germline V gene data show CDR1 as LGHDT and CDR2 as YNNKEL (reference sequence). The CDR3 totals 14 residues.

Worth noting for this clone: The same CDR3 arises from other DNA sequences in this sample as well. The rearrangement uses TRBV7-2 and TRBJ1-2, with a weak D call TRBD1 (5 bases). There are 13 residues in the CDR3. Per the germline V gene, CDR1 is SGHTA and CDR2 is FQGNSA. V lost 5 bases and J lost 2, with 9 bases in between. The CDR3 is CASSPDRNYGYTF. CDR3 sequence (DNA): TGTGCCAGCAGCCCCGACAGAAACTATGGCTACACCTTC.

The V and J genes are TRBV6-4 and TRBJ2-3, with 7 bases lining up with TRBD1. The CDR3 totals 16 residues. Germline values: CDR1 MRHNA, CDR2 SNTAGT. Trimming cost V 3 bases and J 5 bases; bases outside gene matches: 11. In DNA, the CDR3 is TGTGCCAGCAGTGAGTCGACAGGGCCCAGTGGAGATACGCAGTATTTT. Translated: CASSESTGPSGDTQYF.

The rearrangement links TRBV7-9 to TRBJ2-5; 7 nucleotides line up with TRBD1. CDR1 SEHNR and CDR2 FQNEAQ come from the germline V gene (reference sequence). The length of the CDR3 is 13 residues. V was clipped by 5 bases and J by 7 bases; unmatched bases: 7. The CDR3 bases are TGTGCCAGCAGCAGGACAGGCAAAGGGACCCAGTACTTC. This codes for CASSRTGKGTQYF. The full variable domain, in which reference TRBV7-9 and TRBJ2-5 provide the parts outside the CDR3, is DTGVSQNPRHKITKRGQNVTFRCDPISEHNRLYWYRQTLGQGPEFLTYFQNEAQLEKSRLLSDRFSAERPKGSFSTLEIQRTEQGDSAMYLCASSRTGKGTQYFGPGTRLLVL.

The chain uses TRBV6-5 and TRBJ2-2; D perhaps matches TRBD2 (6 bases). Germline V gene sequence: CDR1 MNHEY, CDR2 SVGAGI. Trimming removed 7 bases at V and 0 bases at J, with 12 bases between. This CDR3 is 15 amino acids long. The CDR3 loop reads CASKWGESNTGELFF. For the CDR3, the DNA is TGTGCCAGCAAATGGGGGGAGTCGAACACCGGGGAGCTGTTTTTT.

Only one count was recorded for this clone. The chain combines TRBV5-5 with TRBJ2-7, with a possible D match to TRBD1 (6 bases). V was cut by 4 bases and J by 1 base, with 12 bases left in between. CDR3 length: 14 residues. From germline, CDR1 is SGHKS and CDR2 YYEKEE (reference sequence). The DNA for the CDR3 is TGTGCCAGCAGCCGGGACACCCGATCCTACGAGCAGTACTTC. Protein product: CASSRDTRSYEQYF.

This clone was counted between two and nine times. This chain uses TRBV24-1 with TRBJ2-1, with TRBD1 matching 10 bases. Germline CDR1 is KGHDR and CDR2 is SFDVKD. The CDR3 contains 13 residues. Trimming at V came to 10 bases and at J to 7 bases, leaving 6 bases not matched to a gene. CDR3 sequence reads: CATAGQGFNEQFF. The CDR3 nucleotides are TGTGCCACTGCGGGACAGGGGTTTAATGAGCAGTTCTTC.

This clone was observed a handful of times. The chain couples TRBV9 to TRBJ1-4; D possibly corresponds to TRBD1 (5 bases). Germline-derived CDR1 and CDR2 are SGDLS and YYNGEE. V lost 0 bases and J lost 7, with 10 bases in between. The CDR3 has 14 amino acids. CDR3 amino acids: CASSVDQGLEKLFF. Here the CDR3 DNA reads TGTGCCAGCAGCGTAGATCAGGGTCTTGAAAAACTGTTTTTT.

This clone turned up a few times. The V gene is TRBV18, the J gene TRBJ1-4; 8 bases map to TRBD1. This CDR3 contains 14 residues. CDR1 is KGHSH and CDR2 is LQKENI in the germline V gene. Trimming at V came to 3 bases and at J to 3 bases, leaving 0 bases not matched to a gene. This chain's CDR3 is CASSPTGANEKLFF. The CDR3 coding sequence is TGTGCCAGCTCACCGACAGGGGCTAATGAAAAACTGTTTTTT. Looking up the rest from reference TRBV18 and TRBJ1-4 gives the full variable domain: NAGVMQNPRHLVRRRGQEARLRCSPMKGHSHVYWYRQLPEEGLKFMVYLQKENIIDESGMPKERFSAEFPKEGPSILRIQQVVRGDSAAYFCASSPTGANEKLFFGSGTQLSVL.

The chain links TRBV10-3 to TRBJ1-2, with TRBD1 identical over 8 bases. J lost 8 bases, V lost 6 bases, and 11 bases had no gene match. CDR1 is ENHRY, CDR2 SYGVKD, per germline. CDR3 size: 14 residues. The CDR3 loop reads CAISSRDRPLGYTF. For the CDR3, the DNA is TGTGCCATCAGCAGCCGGGACAGGCCCTTGGGCTACACCTTC.

The chain employs TRBV11-3 and TRBJ2-3; D remains unclear. This CDR3 has 13 residues. The germline gives CDR1 SGHNT, CDR2 YENEEA. Deletions cut 2 bases from V and 8 bases from J, with 11 bases between. The CDR3 DNA sequence: TGTGCCAGCAGCTTACGGAGAGAGGTTACGCAGTATTTT. Its translation is CASSLRREVTQYF.